This T cell receptor beta chain is from a study of blood T cell repertoires in COVID-19. Across the whole study: Some COVID-19 samples were acute and others convalescent; all came from the United States, Italy and Spain.

Only in-frame clones appear in the TCRdb table, and some are missing; sequencing was by immunoSEQ multiplex PCR. The data hold tens of thousands of clones, with roughly 80% observed a single time. Germline CDR1 is SGHKS and CDR2 is YYEKEE (reference sequence). V lost 4 bases and J lost 3; bases outside the gene matches: 6. This CDR3 comprises 15 residues. This TCR derives from a man between 65 and 79 years old with acute or convalescent COVID-19. The sequencing input was peripheral blood. V usage is TRBV5-5 and J usage is TRBJ1-2; TRBD1 matches 10 bases. In DNA, the CDR3 is TGTGCCAGCAGCCCCTCGACAGGGGGCTACTATGGCTACACCTTC. As protein: CASSPSTGGYYGYTF.